These 18 T cell receptor beta chains came from one sample sequenced in a study of blood T cell repertoires in COVID-19. This table comes from immunoSEQ multiplex PCR, and its TCRdb copy is limited to in-frame clones, with some not included. This sample has fewer than 350,000 clones, with approximately 91% found just once. Sequencing used PBMCs or T cells enriched from blood (not recorded which). Source of these receptors: a woman between 35 and 50 years old with acute COVID-19.

The gene calls are TRBV5-1 and TRBJ2-2, with D perhaps matching TRBD1 (5 bases). CDR1 and CDR2 (germline): SGHRS, YFSETQ. V lost 0 bases, J lost 0 bases, and 9 bases lay in between. This CDR3 has 16 amino acids. This chain's CDR3 is CASSLVAGTNTGELFF. CDR3 nucleotides: TGCGCCAGCAGCTTGGTGGCAGGGACGAACACCGGGGAGCTGTTTTTT.

The chain is built from TRBV19 and TRBJ2-5; D possibly corresponds to TRBD2 (6 bases). V was trimmed by 1 base and J by 1 base, leaving 7 bases between them. CDR1 LNHDA and CDR2 SQIVND come from the germline V gene (reference sequence). The CDR3 loop spans 14 amino acids. CDR3 protein: CASSIGGVQETQYF. The DNA for the CDR3 is TGTGCCAGTAGTATAGGCGGGGTCCAAGAGACCCAGTACTTC.

The V call is TRBV7-8, the J call TRBJ1-1; D is uncertain. Deletions cut 4 bases from V and 4 bases from J, with 13 bases between. CDR1 and CDR2 from the germline V gene are SGHVS and FQNEAQ. The length of the CDR3 is 14 residues. The CDR3, as DNA: TGTGCCAGCAGCTCGAACCGGGAGAGCACTGAAGCTTTCTTT. It translates to CASSSNRESTEAFF.

The chain links TRBV5-6 to TRBJ2-3; possible D gene TRBD2, 5 bases. The CDR3 length is 14 residues. Germline CDR1 SGHDT, CDR2 YYEEEE. Trimming pared 0 bases from V and 2 bases from J, leaving 7 bases between. CDR3 residues: CASSLGLYTDTQYF. DNA of the CDR3: TGTGCCAGCAGCTTGGGACTATACACAGATACGCAGTATTTT.

V and J are TRBV19 and TRBJ1-2; D perhaps matches TRBD1 (5 bases). CDR1 is LNHDA, CDR2 SQIVND, per germline (reference sequence). The CDR3 extends over 18 amino acids. V was clipped by 7 bases and J by 0 bases, with 24 bases between them. CDR3 residues: CASTQISPGRGANYGYTF. For the CDR3, the DNA is TGTGCCAGTACCCAAATATCCCCGGGTCGGGGGGCTAACTATGGCTACACCTTC.

V usage is TRBV10-3 and J usage is TRBJ1-2, with 12 bases aligning to TRBD1. CDR1 ENHRY and CDR2 SYGVKD come from the germline V gene. Germline trimming cut 4 bases from V and 7 bases from J; bases unmatched to any gene: 10. The length of the CDR3 is 16 residues. In DNA form, the CDR3 reads TGTGCCATCAGTGGCAAACCGGGACAGGGGGCCGGTGGCTACACCTTC. It translates to CAISGKPGQGAGGYTF.

The rearrangement uses TRBV3-1 (or the pseudogene TRBV3-2) and TRBJ1-2, with a weak D call TRBD1 (6 bases). The V end lost 1 base, the J end lost 8 bases, and 14 bases lay between the germline ends. Per germline, CDR1 LGHDT and CDR2 YNNKEL (reference sequence). The CDR3 sequence is 14 residues long. CDR3 loop: CASSQGSLTGGYTF. CDR3 DNA: TGTGCCAGCAGCCAAGGCTCTCTGACAGGAGGCTACACCTTC.

The chain uses TRBV28 and TRBJ2-1, with TRBD2 identical over 8 bases. CDR1 MDHEN and CDR2 SYDVKM come from the germline V gene. Unmatched junction bases numbered 4, after V lost 2 bases and J lost 7 bases. The CDR3 length is 14 residues. The CDR3 DNA follows: TGTGCCAGCAGTTTAGCGGGGGGACGAAATGAGCAGTTCTTC. Amino acid sequence: CASSLAGGRNEQFF. Full variable domain (rest looked up from reference TRBV28 and TRBJ2-1): DVKVTQSSRYLVKRTGEKVFLECVQDMDHENMFWYRQDPGLGLRLIYFSYDVKMKEKGDIPEGYSVSREKKERFSLILESASTNQTSMYLCASSLAGGRNEQFFGPGTRLTVL.

The chain links TRBV12-5 to TRBJ2-5, with 8 bases aligning to TRBD2. V shed 1 base and J 1 base; nucleotides not matched to a gene: 2. CDR3 length: 15 amino acids. Germline lookup yields CDR1 LGHNT and CDR2 FRNRAP. The DNA for the CDR3 is TGTGCTAGTGGTTTGGGGCGGGAGGCCCAAGAGACCCAGTACTTC. Its protein is CASGLGREAQETQYF.

The chain carries TRBV5-1 and TRBJ1-4, with D possibly being TRBD1 (5 bases). This CDR3 contains 15 residues. The V and J ends lost 4 bases and 7 bases respectively, with 17 bases between them. The germline V gene encodes CDR1 SGHRS and CDR2 YFSETQ. CDR3 nucleotides: TGCGCCAGCAGCCCTGGACGGGGGTTGAGTGAAAAACTGTTTTTT. The encoded protein is CASSPGRGLSEKLFF.

The chain has TRBV18 and TRBJ1-5; D is unresolved. CDR3 length: 13 amino acids. V lost 4 bases to trimming and J lost 6 bases, with 10 bases between them. Germline V lookup: CDR1 KGHSH, CDR2 LQKENI. CDR3: CASSQVEGQPQHF. The CDR3 DNA reads as TGTGCCAGCTCACAGGTGGAGGGTCAGCCCCAGCATTTT.

The chain couples TRBV6-2 or TRBV6-3 to TRBJ2-5; the D is unclear. This CDR3 is built from 15 residues. The V gene's germline CDR1 is MNHEY and CDR2 SVGEGT. Trimming stripped 1 base from V and 5 bases from J, with 14 bases between. CDR3 sequence (DNA): TGTGCCAGCAGTTACTTTTCTACAGTGGCGGAGACCCAGTACTTC. Its protein is CASSYFSTVAETQYF.

The chain has TRBV19 and TRBJ1-6, with D hard to call. The CDR3 covers 13 residues. Deletions cut 3 bases from V and 7 bases from J, with 7 bases between. Germline V gives CDR1 LNHDA, CDR2 SQIVND (reference sequence). CDR3 sequence (DNA): TGTGCCAGTAGTATCTCGGGGAATTCACCCCTCCACTTT. Translating it yields CASSISGNSPLHF.

V and J are TRBV2 and TRBJ1-4; TRBD1 agrees at 11 bases. The ends lost 8 bases at V and 7 bases at J; junction bases unmatched: 12. Germline lookup yields CDR1 SNHLY and CDR2 FYNNEI. The CDR3 loop spans 16 amino acids. CDR3 region: CASAPREGQGVEKLFF. CDR3 coding DNA: TGTGCCAGCGCGCCTCGGGAGGGACAGGGGGTTGAAAAACTGTTTTTT.

This chain uses TRBV7-2 with TRBJ1-1, with D unclear. Trimming took 5 bases from V and 10 from J, leaving 17 bases between them. Germline CDR1 SGHTA, CDR2 FQGNSA. CDR3 size: 13 residues. Here the CDR3 reads CASSGYRDHGAFF. CDR3 DNA: TGTGCCAGCAGCGGATACCGGGATCATGGAGCTTTCTTT.

V is TRBV2 and J is TRBJ1-1; 7 positions agree with TRBD1. The CDR3 is 13 residues long. Germline trimming cut 6 bases from V and 4 bases from J; bases unmatched to any gene: 5. CDR1 and CDR2 (germline): SNHLY, FYNNEI. The CDR3 reads CASRDTGVTEAFF. The CDR3 DNA reads TGTGCCAGCAGAGATACAGGGGTCACTGAAGCTTTCTTT.

The V call is TRBV27, the J call TRBJ1-1, with 8 bases matching TRBD1. V gave up 5 bases and J gave up 1 base; unmatched junction bases: 9. The length of the CDR3 is 16 residues. CDR1 is MNHEY, CDR2 SMNVEV, per germline (reference sequence). In DNA, the CDR3 is TGTGCCAGCAGTCGAGTAGCGACAGGGGAGAACACTGAAGCTTTCTTT. Amino acid sequence: CASSRVATGENTEAFF.

The gene calls are TRBV28 and TRBJ1-4, with D possibly TRBD1 on 5 matching bases. Germline lookup yields CDR1 MDHEN and CDR2 SYDVKM. The CDR3 has 15 residues. Trimming pared 4 bases from V and 8 bases from J, leaving 17 bases between. CDR3 coding DNA: TGTGCCAGCAGTTATCAGGGAGGGGATAGAGAAAAACTGTTTTTT. Its translation: CASSYQGGDREKLFF.